This note documents a single T cell receptor (beta chain) sequence. Antigen unknown. This specimen comes from a study of monozygotic twins with inflammatory bowel disease. Study-level results: Nothing supported a single strong signal or clonotype that was associated with IBD.

cDNA was made in eight separate reactions per sample. Template switching incorporated UMIs with a 6-nucleotide sample barcode. TCRdb reprocessed the 5' RACE reads, keeping one entry per CDR3 protein, no DNA. The data show around 220,000 distinct CDR3 sequences, and the top ten clones hold roughly 7.5%. The clonotype originates from a human donor with ulcerative colitis or Crohn's disease, or a healthy co-twin of an affected twin (not recorded which). The source material was blood.

The CDR3 spells CASTPGMNTEAFF. The chain is built from TRBV2 and TRBJ1-1; as DNA is missing, the TRBD1 call by TCRdb cannot be tested. Germline V gene lookup returns CDR1 SNHLY and CDR2 FYNNEI. The CDR3 loop spans 13 amino acids.